Following are 17 T cell receptor beta chains from one sample sequenced in a study of blood T cell repertoires in COVID-19. Data came from immunoSEQ multiplex PCR; TCRdb stores just in-frame clones and leaves some out. Among approximately 270,000 clones listed, about 87% were seen once. Sequenced material: PBMCs or T cells enriched from blood (not recorded which). Receptors were obtained from a woman aged 25 to 39 with acute COVID-19.

Written as DNA, the CDR3 is TGTGCCAGCAGCTTAGAACCGCAGGGGTATGAGCAGTTCTTC. Translation gives CASSLEPQGYEQFF. This rearrangement joins TRBV7-7 to TRBJ2-1, with TRBD1 as a possible D gene (6 bases). The length of the CDR3 is 14 residues. CDR1 and CDR2 (germline): SSHAT, FNYEAQ (reference sequence). Between the trimmed V and J ends, which lost 1 base and 8 bases, there was a span of 12 bases.

Only one count was recorded for this clone. V gene TRBV11-2 combines with J gene TRBJ2-3; TRBD2 matches 7 bases. Germline V CDR1 and CDR2: SGHAT, FQNNGV. The CDR3 covers 14 residues. J gave up 4 bases and V 4 bases, and 5 bases lay outside the gene matches. CDR3 sequence reads: CASSWTRTADTQYF. CDR3 bases: TGTGCCAGCAGCTGGACTAGAACTGCAGATACGCAGTATTTT. Drawing the rest from reference TRBV11-2 and TRBJ2-3, the complete variable domain is EAGVAQSPRYKIIEKRQSVAFWCNPISGHATLYWYQQILGQGPKLLIQFQNNGVVDDSQLPKDRFSAERLKGVDSTLKIQPAKLEDSAVYLCASSWTRTADTQYFGPGTRLTVL.

CDR3 DNA: TGTGCCAGCAGCTCTCGAATAGCGGATGAGCAGTTCTTC. Translating gives CASSSRIADEQFF. The gene calls are TRBV11-2 and TRBJ2-1, with a possible D match to TRBD2 (6 bases). This CDR3 region has 13 residues. Trimming took 4 bases from V and 8 from J, leaving 12 bases between them. Germline V lookup: CDR1 SGHAT, CDR2 FQNNGV.

This chain uses TRBV2 with TRBJ1-1, with 7 bases lining up with TRBD1. The CDR3 has 15 amino acids. Trimming took 0 bases from V and 4 from J; bases not matched to a gene: 5. The germline CDR1 and CDR2 sequences are SNHLY and FYNNEI. CDR3 bases: TGTGCCAGCAGTGAAGCGGAGGGGGCGACCACTGAAGCTTTCTTT. This translates into CASSEAEGATTEAFF. The full variable domain, with the rest looked up from reference TRBV2 and TRBJ1-1, is EPEVTQTPSHQVTQMGQEVILRCVPISNHLYFYWYRQILGQKVEFLVSFYNNEISEKSEIFDDQFSVERPDGSNFTLKIRSTKLEDSAMYFCASSEAEGATTEAFFGQGTRLTVV.

The V gene is TRBV5-1, the J gene TRBJ1-6; 7 nucleotides match TRBD1. The CDR3 totals 15 residues. The V and J ends lost 3 bases and 4 bases, in that order; junction bases with no gene match: 4. Germline values: CDR1 SGHRS, CDR2 YFSETQ. In DNA, the CDR3 is TGCGCCAGCAGCTCAGGACAGGAATATAATTCACCCCTCCACTTT. This sequence encodes CASSSGQEYNSPLHF.

V gene TRBV6-4 combines with J gene TRBJ2-2; tentative D call: TRBD2 (6 bases). Trimming took 0 bases from V and 2 from J, leaving 7 bases between them. Germline CDR1 is MRHNA and CDR2 is SNTAGT. The CDR3 is made up of 15 amino acids. The DNA of the CDR3 is TGTGCCAGCAGTGACTCGACTAGAAACACCGGGGAGCTGTTTTTT. This translates into CASSDSTRNTGELFF.

The chain combines TRBV27 with TRBJ2-7; D ambiguous. V was pared by 0 bases and J by 4 bases, with 10 bases between. Germline V gene lookup returns CDR1 MNHEY and CDR2 SMNVEV (reference sequence). CDR3 length: 14 amino acids. CDR3 in amino acids: CASSLSNSHYEQYF. The CDR3 region has the DNA TGTGCCAGCAGTTTATCGAACAGTCATTACGAGCAGTACTTC.

This chain links TRBV13 with TRBJ1-1; 9 bases match TRBD1. This CDR3 comprises 15 residues. The germline gives CDR1 PRHDT, CDR2 FYEKMQ (reference sequence). V shed 5 bases and J 5 bases; nucleotides not matched to a gene: 9. CDR3 DNA: TGTGCCAGCAGCGGGGCCGGACAGGGGTATACTGAAGCTTTCTTT. Translated: CASSGAGQGYTEAFF.

This chain joins TRBV10-3 and TRBJ2-7; no definite D call. Per germline, CDR1 ENHRY and CDR2 SYGVKD. The CDR3 loop spans 13 amino acids. V was cut by 8 bases and J by 2 bases, with 13 bases left in between. Here the CDR3 DNA reads TGTGCCATCCGATTACCCTCTACCTACGAGCAGTACTTC. Translated: CAIRLPSTYEQYF.

CDR3 protein: CASSPTQGNTIYF. The CDR3 DNA reads as TGTGCCAGCAGCCCCACACAGGGAAACACCATATATTTT. This chain joins TRBV14 and TRBJ1-3; D not resolved. From germline, CDR1 is SGHDN and CDR2 FVKESK. The V end was cut by 4 bases, the J end by 4 bases, with 8 bases between. The length of the CDR3 is 13 residues.

This clone came up once. The V gene is TRBV5-4, the J gene TRBJ2-3, with 12 bases matching TRBD2. V lost 0 bases and J lost 4; bases outside the gene matches: 0. The CDR3 has 15 residues. Germline CDR1 reads SGHNT; CDR2 reads YYREEE (reference sequence). CDR3 amino acids: CASSLGTSGADTQYF. The CDR3 coding sequence is TGTGCCAGCAGCTTGGGGACTAGCGGGGCAGATACGCAGTATTTT. Full variable domain (outside the CDR3, taken from reference TRBV5-4 and TRBJ2-3): ETGVTQSPTHLIKTRGQQVTLRCSSQSGHNTVSWYQQALGQGPQFIFQYYREEENGRGNFPPRFSGLQFPNYSSELNVNALELDDSALYLCASSLGTSGADTQYFGPGTRLTVL.

The chain is built from TRBV28 and TRBJ1-4, with 10 bases matching TRBD1. The CDR3 loop spans 17 amino acids. With 3 bases clipped from V and 7 bases from J, the junction kept 11 bases outside the gene matches. Per germline, CDR1 MDHEN and CDR2 SYDVKM. This CDR3 reads CASSFRLGRQGAEKLFF. CDR3 coding DNA: TGTGCCAGCAGTTTCCGACTGGGAAGACAGGGGGCTGAAAAACTGTTTTTT.

The CDR3 is CASMGGQGENIQYF. The CDR3, as DNA: TGTGCCAGCATGGGGGGACAGGGTGAGAACATTCAGTACTTC. The V gene is TRBV28, the J gene TRBJ2-4; 9 bases line up with TRBD1. The ends lost 7 bases at V and 7 bases at J; junction bases unmatched: 8. Germline lookup yields CDR1 MDHEN and CDR2 SYDVKM. CDR3 size: 14 residues.

The chain combines TRBV29-1 with TRBJ2-1; 9 nucleotides line up with TRBD2. J lost 5 bases, V lost 2 bases, and 13 bases had no gene match. In germline, CDR1 is SQVTM, CDR2 ANQGSEA. The length of the CDR3 is 17 residues. The chain's CDR3 is CSVEFPASGTLNNEQFF. For the CDR3, the DNA is TGCAGCGTTGAATTTCCGGCTAGCGGGACCCTTAACAATGAGCAGTTCTTC.

The chain carries TRBV3-1 (or the pseudogene TRBV3-2) and TRBJ2-3, with TRBD2 matching over 11 bases. Trimming removed 1 base from V and 5 bases from J; junction bases left unmatched: 2. Per germline, CDR1 LGHDT and CDR2 YNNKEL (reference sequence). This CDR3 is 15 amino acids long. CDR3 sequence (DNA): TGTGCCAGCAGCCAAGGACTAGCGGGAAGAGATACGCAGTATTTT. It codes for CASSQGLAGRDTQYF.

The chain recombines TRBV14 with TRBJ2-3; 8 bases match TRBD2. With 5 bases clipped from V and 4 bases from J, the junction kept 11 bases outside the gene matches. Germline V CDR1 and CDR2: SGHDN, FVKESK. The CDR3 consists of 16 residues. CDR3 region: CASSSQTGGAADTQYF. CDR3 in DNA: TGTGCCAGCAGCTCACAGACGGGAGGGGCCGCAGATACGCAGTATTTT.

The chain carries TRBV11-2 and TRBJ2-1; TRBD1 matches at 10 bases. Looked up from germline, CDR1 is SGHAT and CDR2 is FQNNGV. This CDR3 spans 14 amino acids. The V gene end was trimmed by 4 bases and the J gene end by 6 bases; junction bases not matched to a gene: 3. The CDR3 nucleotides are TGTGCCAGCAGCTCCTGGACAGGGGGCAATGAGCAGTTCTTC. Its translation is CASSSWTGGNEQFF. The whole variable domain, remainder taken from reference TRBV11-2 and TRBJ2-1, is EAGVAQSPRYKIIEKRQSVAFWCNPISGHATLYWYQQILGQGPKLLIQFQNNGVVDDSQLPKDRFSAERLKGVDSTLKIQPAKLEDSAVYLCASSSWTGGNEQFFGPGTRLTVL.